This T cell receptor beta chain was retrieved from a study of T cell repertoires in cytomegalovirus infection. TCRdb recomputed calls from the reads with MiXCR, one row per CDR3 protein. The data contain 110,000 or so distinct CDR3 sequences, around 31% of them singletons. Study conclusions and caveats: CMV-specific TCR beta clonotypes restricted by HLA-C were the ones dominating the ex vivo response.

For this clonotype: As yet, its antigen is unknown.

Trimming left V 0 bases short and J 0 bases short, with 4 bases between. This CDR3 spans 14 amino acids. Germline CDR1 is MNHEY and CDR2 is SVGAGI. The chain carries TRBV6-5 and TRBJ2-3; D is unresolved. This sample comprised CD8+ T cells from cultured PBMCs, obtained from culture after CMV antigen stimulation. The sequence was collected from a human donor in good health (CMV status not recorded). Some clones in this sample may be carry-over from other donors' samples. The DNA for the CDR3 is TGTGCCAGCAGTTACTCTGGCAGCACAGATACGCAGTATTTT. Residues: CASSYSGSTDTQYF.